The source of this T cell receptor beta chain is a study of blood T cell repertoires in COVID-19 (dated by TCRdb to about 2020). Study-level background: Collaborator samples came from the United States, Italy and Spain and covered acute and convalescent phases of COVID-19. Where available, HLA class I and class II types were taken from metadata supplied by the sample provider and were not determined by assay-based typing. Subjects who had been exposed to COVID-19, were actively infected with it, or had recovered from it provided the deeply sampled blood TCRbeta repertoires that made up the dataset. Samples came from the ongoing ImmuneRACE study (first 160 participants) plus 1,254 subjects from 6 global collaborators. A freely available public database, intended as a resource for researchers studying the immune response to SARS-CoV-2, is where the repertoires were released. The prospective study material was composed of cDNA or gDNA derived from T cells, B-cell-depleted T cells, or PBMCs. Sample metadata almost always included a de-identified subject ID, COVID-19 status, age in years and sex. Study-level results and caveats: How much clinical and demographic metadata was included differed by source and by participant, and the metadata was provided uncurated.

Relative to germline, V is missing 0 bases and J is missing 1 base, with 10 bases of the junction outside any gene match. Reading the germline V gene gives CDR1 SGHRS and CDR2 YFSETQ. Inclusive of the bounding cysteine and phenylalanine, the CDR3 is 19 residues long. Just CDR3 DNA is preserved here, 57 bases in frame from base 1. Notes on this clone: Its antigen specificity is not known. Within one base of it there is no much larger clone, and no base qualities were kept.

Each collaborating institution followed its own protocols to collect whole blood in K2EDTA tubes. For TCRbeta analysis, collaborators shipped samples in one of three forms: frozen whole blood, isolated PBMCs, or DNA extracted from either of those sample types. The immunoSEQ Assay, a bias-controlled multiplex PCR, was used to amplify TCRbeta CDR3 regions from genomic DNA. As for the authors' bioinformatics: Within the assay, amplification of reference gene primers was used to estimate how many nucleated cells each sample contained. Sequence reads were collapsed and filtered to measure the absolute abundance of every unique TCRbeta CDR3 rearrangement. For each sample, productive Simpson clonality was calculated as the square root of Simpson's diversity index across productive rearrangements. What TCRdb holds here is the immuneACCESS table cut down to in-frame rearrangements. Part of the clones is not present; checked against another copy, under half of the missing clones reflect an unresolved V gene, and the others are unexplained. V, J and clone size are taken as reported in that table, and D and trimming were inferred from the DNA itself. The sample data list roughly 100,000 clones, and 79% of these were observed just once. The top ten clones comprise over 15% of the sample.

Recombination connected TRBV5-1 to TRBJ2-7; TRBD2 aligns with 13 central bases. This TCR was sampled from a woman of 80 years or more with active or convalescent COVID-19. The sample comprised peripheral blood. The CDR3 sequence is CASSLDSWTSGRLSYEQYF. The DNA sequence is as follows: TGCGCCAGCAGCTTGGATTCTTGGACTAGCGGGAGACTGTCCTACGAGCAGTACTTC.